One and the same sample provided the 9 T cell receptor beta chains below, sequenced in a study of radiotherapy plus CTLA-4 blockade in lung cancer. The method was immunoSEQ multiplex PCR; TCRdb's version includes in-frame clones alone and lacks a portion of them. The top ten hold 0.84% of the sample, which has approximately 90,000 clones, about four fifths seen once. Source: peripheral blood, taken from a patient treated with radiotherapy plus ipilimumab. The receptor source for this set is a human donor with non-small cell lung cancer who had stable disease on radiotherapy plus ipilimumab.

The chain has TRBV5-6 and TRBJ2-7, with a possible D match to TRBD2 (6 bases). In germline, CDR1 is SGHDT, CDR2 YYEEEE. This CDR3 is built from 14 residues. Trimming took 4 bases from V and 5 from J, leaving 16 bases between them. CDR3 sequence reads: CASSTGLQPNEQYF. CDR3 coding DNA: TGTGCCAGCAGCACGGGACTTCAACCTAACGAGCAGTACTTC.

The table lists this clone with a count of one. This chain joins TRBV7-2 and TRBJ1-5, with D maybe TRBD1 (5 bases). Trimming pared 5 bases from V and 10 bases from J, leaving 15 bases between. The germline CDR1 and CDR2 sequences are SGHTA and FQGNSA. The CDR3 runs to 13 residues. For the CDR3, the DNA is TGTGCCAGCAGCCTGGGGGAATCACGCCCCCAGCATTTT. Translated, it gives CASSLGESRPQHF.

The chain recombines TRBV30 with TRBJ2-7, with 11 bases lining up with TRBD2. Germline trimming cut 8 bases from V and 0 bases from J; bases unmatched to any gene: 12. Germline-derived CDR1 and CDR2 are GTSNPN and SVGIG (reference sequence). The CDR3 is made up of 16 amino acids. CDR3: CATDPASGRNSYEQYF. The CDR3 DNA reads TGTGCCACAGACCCCGCTAGCGGGAGGAACTCCTACGAGCAGTACTTC.

V usage is TRBV27 and J usage is TRBJ2-1; a possible D gene is TRBD1 (5 bases). Trimming removed 0 bases from V and 5 bases from J, with 17 bases in between. Germline assignment: CDR1 MNHEY and CDR2 SMNVEV (reference sequence). There are 17 residues in the CDR3. CDR3 bases: TGTGCCAGCAGTTTATCCCGACAGATGAAGCATAACAATGAGCAGTTCTTC. Translation: CASSLSRQMKHNNEQFF.

CDR3: CASSVGQYTEAFF. The CDR3 DNA sequence: TGTGCCAGCAGCGTGGGACAATACACTGAAGCTTTCTTT. The V and J genes are TRBV9 and TRBJ1-1; D is possibly TRBD1 (6 bases). This CDR3 has 13 amino acids. V was trimmed by 2 bases and J by 3 bases, leaving 8 bases between them. Germline V lookup: CDR1 SGDLS, CDR2 YYNGEE.

This rearrangement joins TRBV6-1 to TRBJ2-1; 13 nucleotides line up with TRBD2. This CDR3 region has 16 residues. Germline CDR1 is MNHNS and CDR2 is SASEGT. Trimming removed 4 bases from V and 4 bases from J; junction bases left unmatched: 4. The CDR3 coding sequence is TGTGCCAGCAGTGTCGTACTAGCGGGAGGGTACAATGAGCAGTTCTTC. It encodes CASSVVLAGGYNEQFF.

This clone occurred a few times. This sequence joins TRBV15 and TRBJ2-3; maybe TRBD1 (6 bases). The CDR3 has 15 amino acids. V was cut by 3 bases and J by 3 bases, with 13 bases left in between. Germline CDR1 reads LNHNV; CDR2 reads YYDKDF (reference sequence). The CDR3 is CATSRAGAATDTQYF. The CDR3 nucleotides are TGTGCCACCAGCAGGGCAGGGGCAGCAACAGATACGCAGTATTTT.

The rearrangement joins TRBV30 to TRBJ1-4; the D gene is possibly TRBD1 (5 bases). Deletions cut 3 bases from V and 5 bases from J, with 10 bases between. Germline CDR1 and CDR2: GTSNPN and SVGIG (reference sequence). CDR3 length: 13 residues. CDR3 DNA sequence: TGTGCCTGGAGCCGACAGACCAATGAAAAACTGTTTTTT. Encoded protein: CAWSRQTNEKLFF.

The chain is built from TRBV12-2 and TRBJ2-3; TRBD2, as called in the table, went unchecked against the DNA. TRBV12-2 is listed as a pseudogene. The length of the CDR3 is 13 residues. The CDR3 sequence: CGLGEPSTDTQYF. The CDR3 region has the DNA TGTGGGCTCGGGGAGCCCAGCACAGATACGCAGTATTTT.